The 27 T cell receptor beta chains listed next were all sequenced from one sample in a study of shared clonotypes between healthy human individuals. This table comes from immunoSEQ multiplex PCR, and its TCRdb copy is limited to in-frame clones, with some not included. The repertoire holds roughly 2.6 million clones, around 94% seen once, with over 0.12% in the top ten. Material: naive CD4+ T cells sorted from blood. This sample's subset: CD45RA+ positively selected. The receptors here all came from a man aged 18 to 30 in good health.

The CDR3 DNA sequence: TGTGCCAGCAGCTCCACGGGTCAGGGGAGCTCTGGAAACACCATATATTTT. This gives the protein CASSSTGQGSSGNTIYF. This chain connects TRBV7-2 to TRBJ1-3, with TRBD1 as a possible D gene (6 bases). Germline V gene lookup returns CDR1 SGHTA and CDR2 FQGNSA. The V end was cut by 4 bases, the J end by 0 bases, with 16 bases between. The CDR3 runs to 17 residues.

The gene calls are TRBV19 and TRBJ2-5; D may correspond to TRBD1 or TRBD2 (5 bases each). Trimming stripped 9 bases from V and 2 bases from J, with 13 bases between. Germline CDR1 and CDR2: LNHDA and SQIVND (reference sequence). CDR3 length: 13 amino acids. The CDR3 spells CASTRGPQETQYF. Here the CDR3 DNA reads TGTGCCAGCACAAGGGGACCTCAAGAGACCCAGTACTTC.

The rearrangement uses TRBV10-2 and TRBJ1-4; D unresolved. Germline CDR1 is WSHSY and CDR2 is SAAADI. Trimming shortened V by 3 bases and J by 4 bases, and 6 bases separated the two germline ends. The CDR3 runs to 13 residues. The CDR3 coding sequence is TGCGCCAGCAGTGAAAACCATAATGAAAAACTGTTTTTT. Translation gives CASSENHNEKLFF.

The CDR3 region is CASSLGPHREERDEQFF. For the CDR3, the DNA is TGTGCCAGCAGCTTAGGCCCCCACAGGGAGGAGAGGGATGAGCAGTTCTTC. The chain is built from TRBV7-2 and TRBJ2-1; D tentatively reads TRBD1 or TRBD2 (6 bases each). The CDR3 has 17 residues. V was clipped by 1 base and J by 8 bases, with 21 bases between them. The V gene's germline CDR1 is SGHTA and CDR2 FQGNSA.

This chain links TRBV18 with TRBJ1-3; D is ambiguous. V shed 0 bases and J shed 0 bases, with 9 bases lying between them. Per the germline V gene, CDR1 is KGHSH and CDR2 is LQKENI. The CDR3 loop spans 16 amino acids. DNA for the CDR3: TGTGCCAGCTCACCACCGCAGGCCCTCTCTGGAAACACCATATATTTT. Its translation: CASSPPQALSGNTIYF.

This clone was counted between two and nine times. CDR3 sequence (DNA): TGTGCCAGCATCAATGAGGGACTAGCGGTGGAGGAGCAGTACTTC. This gives the protein CASINEGLAVEEQYF. The rearrangement uses TRBV2 and TRBJ2-7; 11 bases match TRBD2. V was pared by 7 bases and J by 7 bases, with 12 bases of the junction left unmatched. Germline lookup yields CDR1 SNHLY and CDR2 FYNNEI. This CDR3 is 15 amino acids long.

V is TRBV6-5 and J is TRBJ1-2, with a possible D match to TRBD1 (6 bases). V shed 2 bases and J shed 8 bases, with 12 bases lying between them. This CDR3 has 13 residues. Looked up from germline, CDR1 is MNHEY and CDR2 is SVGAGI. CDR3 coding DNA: TGTGCCAGCAGTTACAACAGGGTCGACGGCTACACCTTC. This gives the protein CASSYNRVDGYTF.

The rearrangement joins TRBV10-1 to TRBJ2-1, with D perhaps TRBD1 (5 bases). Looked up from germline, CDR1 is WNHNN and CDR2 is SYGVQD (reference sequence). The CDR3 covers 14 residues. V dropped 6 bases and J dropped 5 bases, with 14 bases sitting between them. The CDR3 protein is CASSEAGPNNEQFF. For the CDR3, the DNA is TGCGCCAGCAGCGAGGCAGGGCCGAACAATGAGCAGTTCTTC.

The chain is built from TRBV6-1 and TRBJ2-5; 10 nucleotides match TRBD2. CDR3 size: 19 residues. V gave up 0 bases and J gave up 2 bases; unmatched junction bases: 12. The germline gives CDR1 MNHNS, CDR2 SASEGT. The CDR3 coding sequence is TGTGCCAGCAGTGAAGCGGGGCGACTAGCGGGTATTGGGCAAGAGACCCAGTACTTC. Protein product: CASSEAGRLAGIGQETQYF.

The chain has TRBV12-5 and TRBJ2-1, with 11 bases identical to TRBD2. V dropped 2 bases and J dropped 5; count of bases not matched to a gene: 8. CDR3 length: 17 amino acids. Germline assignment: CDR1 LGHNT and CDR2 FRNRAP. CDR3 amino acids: CASGLPQTSGSHNEQFF. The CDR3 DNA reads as TGTGCTAGTGGTTTGCCTCAAACTAGCGGGAGTCACAATGAGCAGTTCTTC.

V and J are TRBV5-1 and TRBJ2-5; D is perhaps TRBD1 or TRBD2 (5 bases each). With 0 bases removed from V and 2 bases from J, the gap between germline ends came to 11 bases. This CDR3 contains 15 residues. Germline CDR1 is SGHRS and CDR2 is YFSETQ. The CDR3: CASSLALGRQETQYF. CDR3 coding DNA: TGCGCCAGCAGCTTGGCTTTGGGACGGCAAGAGACCCAGTACTTC.

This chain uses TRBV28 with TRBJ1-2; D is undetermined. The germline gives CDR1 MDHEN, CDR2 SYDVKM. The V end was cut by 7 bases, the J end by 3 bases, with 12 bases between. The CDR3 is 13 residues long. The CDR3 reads CASMYLGDYGYTF. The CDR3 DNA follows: TGTGCCAGCATGTATCTTGGGGACTATGGCTACACCTTC.

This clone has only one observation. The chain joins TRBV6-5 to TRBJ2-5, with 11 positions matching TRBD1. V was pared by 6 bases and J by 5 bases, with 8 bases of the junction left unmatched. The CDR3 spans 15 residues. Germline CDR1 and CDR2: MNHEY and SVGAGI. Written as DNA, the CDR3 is TGTGCCAGCAGGGCGGGACAGGGGGTAGCTGAGACCCAGTACTTC. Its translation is CASRAGQGVAETQYF.

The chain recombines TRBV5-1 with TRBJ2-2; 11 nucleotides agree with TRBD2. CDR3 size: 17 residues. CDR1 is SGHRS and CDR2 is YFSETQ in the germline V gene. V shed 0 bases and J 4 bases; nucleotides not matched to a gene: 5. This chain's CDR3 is CASSLAKTSGVTGELFF. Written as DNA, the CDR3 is TGCGCCAGCAGCTTGGCAAAGACTAGCGGGGTCACCGGGGAGCTGTTTTTT.

The CDR3 spells CASSLASGGVSDTQYF. CDR3 nucleotide sequence: TGCGCCAGCAGCTTGGCGAGCGGGGGGGTTTCAGATACGCAGTATTTT. V gene TRBV5-1 combines with J gene TRBJ2-3, with 10 bases lining up with TRBD2. The CDR3 consists of 16 residues. With V trimmed by 0 bases and J by 4 bases, 5 bases remained unmatched. The germline V gene has CDR1 SGHRS and CDR2 YFSETQ.

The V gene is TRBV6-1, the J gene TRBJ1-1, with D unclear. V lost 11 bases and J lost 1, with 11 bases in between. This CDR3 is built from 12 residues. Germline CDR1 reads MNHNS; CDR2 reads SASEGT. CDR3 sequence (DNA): TGTGCCGTCCGGTTCGGGAACACTGAAGCTTTCTTT. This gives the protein CAVRFGNTEAFF.

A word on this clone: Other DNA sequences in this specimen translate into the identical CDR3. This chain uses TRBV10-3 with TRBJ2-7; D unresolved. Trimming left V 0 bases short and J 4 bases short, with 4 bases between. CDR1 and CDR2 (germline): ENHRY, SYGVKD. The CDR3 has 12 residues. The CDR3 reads CAISESAYEQYF. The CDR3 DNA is TGTGCCATCAGTGAGTCGGCATACGAGCAGTACTTC.

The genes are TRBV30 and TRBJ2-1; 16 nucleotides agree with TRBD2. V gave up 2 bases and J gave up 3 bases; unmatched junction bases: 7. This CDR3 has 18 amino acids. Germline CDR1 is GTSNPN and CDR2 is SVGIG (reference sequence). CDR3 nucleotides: TGTGCCTGGAGTCGGGGACTAGCGGGAGGGCCCAGCTACAATGAGCAGTTCTTC. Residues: CAWSRGLAGGPSYNEQFF.

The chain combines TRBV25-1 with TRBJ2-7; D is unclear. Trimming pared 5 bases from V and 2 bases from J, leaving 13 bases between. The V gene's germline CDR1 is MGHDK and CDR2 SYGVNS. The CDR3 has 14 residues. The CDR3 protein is CASSSQIPPYEQYF. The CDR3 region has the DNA TGTGCCAGCAGTTCTCAGATACCTCCCTACGAGCAGTACTTC.

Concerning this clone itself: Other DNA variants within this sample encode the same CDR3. The CDR3 DNA reads as TGTGCCAGTAGTCTCGGGAGGGGCTACGAGCAGTACTTC. It is translated as CASSLGRGYEQYF. This chain uses TRBV19 with TRBJ2-7; TRBD2 matches 8 bases. V shed 5 bases, J shed 3 bases, and the junction held 3 bases outside the gene matches. This CDR3 comprises 13 residues. Per the germline V gene, CDR1 is LNHDA and CDR2 is SQIVND (reference sequence).

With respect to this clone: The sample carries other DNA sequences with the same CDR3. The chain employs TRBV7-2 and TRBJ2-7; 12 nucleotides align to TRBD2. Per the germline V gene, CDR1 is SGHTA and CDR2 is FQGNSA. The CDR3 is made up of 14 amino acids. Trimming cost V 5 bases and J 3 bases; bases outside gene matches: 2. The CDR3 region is CASSRTSGNYEQYF. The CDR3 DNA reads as TGTGCCAGCAGCCGGACTAGCGGGAACTACGAGCAGTACTTC.

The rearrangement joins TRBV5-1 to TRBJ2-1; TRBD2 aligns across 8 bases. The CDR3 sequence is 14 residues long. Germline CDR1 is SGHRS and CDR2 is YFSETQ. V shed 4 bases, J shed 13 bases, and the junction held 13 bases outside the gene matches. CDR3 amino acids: CASSPLGGRLLQFF. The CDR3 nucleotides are TGCGCCAGCAGCCCCCTTGGCGGGAGGTTATTACAGTTCTTC.

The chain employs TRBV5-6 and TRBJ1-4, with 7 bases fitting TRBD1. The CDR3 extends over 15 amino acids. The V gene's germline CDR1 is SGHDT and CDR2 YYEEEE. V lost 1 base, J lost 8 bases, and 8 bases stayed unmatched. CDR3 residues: CASSLREGAPEKLFF. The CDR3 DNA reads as TGTGCCAGCAGCTTGAGGGAGGGGGCGCCGGAAAAACTGTTTTTT.

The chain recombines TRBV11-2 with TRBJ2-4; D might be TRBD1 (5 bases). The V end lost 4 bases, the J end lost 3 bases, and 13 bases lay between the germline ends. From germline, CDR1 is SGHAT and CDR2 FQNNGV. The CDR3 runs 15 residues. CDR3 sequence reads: CASSSFSRVKNIQYF. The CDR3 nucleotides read TGTGCCAGCAGCTCCTTTAGCAGGGTCAAAAACATTCAGTACTTC. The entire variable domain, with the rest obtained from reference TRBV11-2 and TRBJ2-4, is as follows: EAGVAQSPRYKIIEKRQSVAFWCNPISGHATLYWYQQILGQGPKLLIQFQNNGVVDDSQLPKDRFSAERLKGVDSTLKIQPAKLEDSAVYLCASSSFSRVKNIQYFGAGTRLSVL.

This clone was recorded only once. The CDR3 spells CASAGLAGGRITGELFF. The DNA for the CDR3 is TGTGCTAGTGCCGGACTAGCGGGAGGGCGGATCACCGGGGAGCTGTTTTTT. This chain connects TRBV12-5 to TRBJ2-2, with 15 bases that match TRBD2. CDR1 is LGHNT, CDR2 FRNRAP, per germline. The CDR3 is 17 amino acids. Losses at the gene ends were 7 bases for V and 4 bases for J; bases not matched to a gene: 7.

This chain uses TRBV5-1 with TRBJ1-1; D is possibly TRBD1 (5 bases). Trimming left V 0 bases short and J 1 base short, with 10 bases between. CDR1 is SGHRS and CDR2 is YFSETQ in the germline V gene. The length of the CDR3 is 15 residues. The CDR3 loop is CASSLGQGKNTEAFF. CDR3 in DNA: TGCGCCAGCAGCTTGGGCCAGGGAAAGAACACTGAAGCTTTCTTT.

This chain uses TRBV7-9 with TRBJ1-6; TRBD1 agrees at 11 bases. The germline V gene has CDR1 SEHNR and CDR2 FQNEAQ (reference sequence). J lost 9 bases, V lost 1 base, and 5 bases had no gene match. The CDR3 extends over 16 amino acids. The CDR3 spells CASSLEMGTGGSPLHF. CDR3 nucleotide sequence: TGTGCCAGCAGCTTAGAAATGGGGACAGGGGGTTCACCCCTCCACTTT.